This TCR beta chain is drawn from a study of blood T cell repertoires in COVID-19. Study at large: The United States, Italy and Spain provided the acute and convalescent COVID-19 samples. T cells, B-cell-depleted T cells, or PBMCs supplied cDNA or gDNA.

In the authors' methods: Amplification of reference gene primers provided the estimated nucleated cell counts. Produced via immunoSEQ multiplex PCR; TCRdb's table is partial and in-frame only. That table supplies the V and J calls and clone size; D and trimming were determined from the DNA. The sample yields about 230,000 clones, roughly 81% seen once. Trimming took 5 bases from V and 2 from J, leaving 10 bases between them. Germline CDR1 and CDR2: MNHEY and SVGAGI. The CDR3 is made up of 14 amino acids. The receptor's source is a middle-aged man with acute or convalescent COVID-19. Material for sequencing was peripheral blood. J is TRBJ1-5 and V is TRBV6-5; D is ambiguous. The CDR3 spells CASSQAGGNQPQHF. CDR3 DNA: TGTGCCAGCAGTCAGGCCGGGGGCAATCAGCCCCAGCATTTT.